The rows below give T cell receptor beta chains drawn from one sample of a study of response to subunit inactivated influenza vaccine. From the RT-PCR reads, TCRdb called clonotypes with MiXCR, one entry per CDR3 protein. Of hundreds of thousands of distinct CDR3 sequences listed, more than 11% are singletons. Sequencing used PBMCs from blood, obtained 14 to 15 days before vaccination. These receptors were obtained from a man in his forties or fifties who received an inactivated influenza vaccine. Each CDR3 is given with its conserved first and last residue. A D gene is named only where the DNA matches it firmly. Clone size, where shown, is once, few, many, or a class for clones that have expanded.

J gene | D gene | clone size | V gene | CDR3 DNA | CDR3 protein
TRBJ1-1 | - | - | TRBV4-2 | TGTGCCAGCAGCCATCGGACGAACACTGAAGCTTTCTTT | CASSHRTNTEAFF
TRBJ2-3 | - | - | TRBV12-3/TRBV12-4 | TGTGCCAGCAGTTTTTTACAATCAGGTCCAGATACGCAGTATTTT | CASSFLQSGPDTQYF
TRBJ2-1 | TRBD2 | many | TRBV5-1 | TGCGCCAGCAGCTTGGGACTAGCGGATTACAATGAGCAGTTCTTC | CASSLGLADYNEQFF
TRBJ2-3 | TRBD1 | few | TRBV5-6 | TGTGCCAGCAGCTTTCTTGGCCCGACAGGGTTGGGAGATACGCAGTATTTT | CASSFLGPTGLGDTQYF
TRBJ2-2 | - | - | TRBV6-5 | TGTGCCAGCAGTTATTTAGCGAGGGGCACCGGGGAGCTGTTTTTT | CASSYLARGTGELFF
TRBJ2-1 | TRBD2 | few | TRBV5-1 | TGCGCCAGCAGCGGAACCGGGAGGGGACGGTTGAATGAGCAGTTCTTC | CASSGTGRGRLNEQFF
TRBJ1-3 | - | many | TRBV29-1 | TGCAGCGGTCTAACCGGGACATTTGGAAACACCATATATTTT | CSGLTGTFGNTIYF
TRBJ2-6 | - | - | TRBV6-1 | TGTGCCAGCAGTGAAGGGCGGCTTGAGGGTTTCGTCTCTGGGGCCAACGTCCTGACTTTC | CASSEGRLEGFVSGANVLTF
TRBJ2-2 | - | - | TRBV11-2 | TGTGCCAGCAGCTTAGGGGTCCTACTAGTATATGCGAACACCGGGGAGCTGTTTTTT | CASSLGVLLVYANTGELFF
TRBJ1-4 | TRBD1 | few | TRBV7-8 | TGTGCCAGCAGCGCAGGACAGGGTGGATCAGAAAAACTGTTTTTT | CASSAGQGGSEKLFF
TRBJ2-1 | - | - | TRBV15 | TGTGCCACCAAGGTAGGGCCTGGAGGGAATGAGCAGTTCTTC | CATKVGPGGNEQFF
TRBJ1-4 | - | - | TRBV5-1 | TGCGCCAGCAGCAAGGACCAGACCGCAGAAAAACTGTTTTTT | CASSKDQTAEKLFF
TRBJ2-5 | TRBD1 | - | TRBV11-2 | TGTGCCAGCAGCTTGTGGGCCGGGACAGGGCCGGGGGAGACCCAGTACTTC | CASSLWAGTGPGETQYF
TRBJ2-1 | TRBD2 | - | TRBV11-1 | TGTGCCAGCAGCTTTTTGGCTAGCGGGAGTGGTGAGCAGTTCTTC | CASSFLASGSGEQFF
TRBJ1-2 | - | - | TRBV5-1 | TGCGCCAGCAGCTTGGCCGCAGGGATTGATGGCTACACCTTC | CASSLAAGIDGYTF
TRBJ2-7 | TRBD2 | - | TRBV6-2/TRBV6-3 | TGTGCCAGCAGTTCCCGACTAGCAGAAGCCTACGAGCAGTACTTC | CASSSRLAEAYEQYF
TRBJ2-1 | - | few | TRBV20-1 | TGCAGTGCTAGAGAAGGTGACCTGTCCTACAATGAGCAGTTCTTC | CSAREGDLSYNEQFF
TRBJ2-1 | TRBD1 | many | TRBV27 | TGTGCCAGCAGTTTCGGGTCAGGGGGCCATGAGCAGTTCTTC | CASSFGSGGHEQFF